A selection of T cell receptor beta chains follows, all from one sample in a study of radiation and T cells in renal cell carcinoma. The assay was immunoSEQ multiplex PCR, and TCRdb's table has in-frame clones only and misses some. The top ten hold 10% to 15% of the sample, which has about 150,000 clones, roughly 87% seen once. This specimen consisted of blood, obtained from a patient whose treatment included radiotherapy and nephrectomy. The receptors were sampled from a woman in her forties or fifties with renal cell carcinoma. CDR3s leave out the opening cysteine and the closing phenylalanine or tryptophan. Only part of the rows carry a size: once, few, many, or a class if the clone is expanded.

>TRBV30|TRBJ2-3|-
AWGGLAGASTDTQY
>TRBV11-1|TRBJ2-7|-
ASSNRQGIYEQY
>TRBV7-8|TRBJ2-5|-
ASSFGQVETQY
>TRBV19|TRBJ2-7|-
ASARPGQGVYEQY
>TRBV4-1|TRBJ1-2|-
ASRDEERWNGYT
>TRBV28|TRBJ1-2|once
ASSLGTNYGYT
>TRBV19|TRBJ2-2|-
ASSMGVAGELF
>TRBV5-1|TRBJ1-6|-
ASSSTDPGSPLH
>TRBV2|TRBJ2-7|-
ASKLGSLNYEQY
>TRBV29-1|TRBJ1-1|-
SVEAGGNTEAF
>TRBV19|TRBJ1-5|-
ASSARTGSSQPQH
>TRBV19|TRBJ1-5|-
ASSIVPRGVGSNQPQH
>TRBV18|TRBJ1-2|once
ASSPRDEGRQGRS
>TRBV7-6|TRBJ2-1|few
ASSTPRRSSGGPYNEQF
>TRBV11-3|TRBJ1-2|-
ASSLDPTGYGYT
>TRBV21-1|TRBJ2-1|-
ASSIARWRGANNEQF
>TRBV7-2|TRBJ1-1|-
ASSLTRRQGKNTEAF
>TRBV30|TRBJ2-5|once
AWSRGAETQY
>TRBV9|TRBJ2-2|-
ASSAEGAGTGELF
>TRBV7-9|TRBJ1-3|-
ASSAGQGAGSGNTIY
>TRBV5-1|TRBJ2-5|-
ASSIGGGAQETQY
>TRBV9|TRBJ1-2|-
ASSAGTTVYGYT
>TRBV6-4|TRBJ2-1|-
ASRAGTGANHEQF
>TRBV7-2|TRBJ2-7|-
ASSLVSRERERY
>TRBV20-1|TRBJ2-5|-
SATQQETQY
>TRBV7-9|TRBJ2-7|-
ASSLGSYEQY
>TRBV7-9|TRBJ2-2|-
AITTGGGTGELF
>TRBV7-2|TRBJ2-3|-
ASSLRAGGEGTDTQY
>TRBV7-6|TRBJ1-2|-
ASSALLGGDIGGYT
>TRBV4-2|TRBJ2-3|-
ASSQDPRGGGTDTQY
>TRBV10-3|TRBJ2-3|-
AIRKTSGEDTQY
>TRBV5-4|TRBJ2-7|-
ASRQGLAGTNYEQY
>TRBV14|TRBJ1-1|-
ASSRLQGMNTEAF
>TRBV19|TRBJ2-7|-
ASSIFGGRGNEQY
>TRBV18|TRBJ1-1|-
ASSGEDTEAF
>TRBV29-1|TRBJ2-1|-
SVRGPQGSYNEQF
>TRBV6-1|TRBJ1-2|once
ASSEARAGEGYGYT
>TRBV27|TRBJ2-1|-
ASSLFLAGGLSEQF
>TRBV19|TRBJ1-1|-
ASSIVLGNTEAF
>TRBV19|TRBJ2-5|-
ASSTYRDVEETQY
>TRBV6-1|TRBJ1-2|-
ASGSLYGYT
>TRBV6-6|TRBJ1-5|-
ASSYQGRVNQPQH
>TRBV25-1|TRBJ2-1|-
ASSGRNGTRYNEQF
>TRBV5-1|TRBJ2-5|-
ASSLEVADSFETQY
>TRBV10-3|TRBJ2-7|-
AISDLGEQY
>TRBV30|TRBJ1-5|-
AWSSGQPQH
>TRBV6-6|TRBJ1-1|-
ASSYTALGGTEAF
>TRBV30|TRBJ2-7|-
AWRTGRREQY
>TRBV7-8|TRBJ2-7|-
ASSLARGGNEQY
>TRBV19|TRBJ1-4|-
ASSPLDALNEKLF
>TRBV30|TRBJ2-7|-
AWSDKGARGYEQY
>TRBV5-5|TRBJ2-6|-
ASGRTGETLSGANVLT
>TRBV6-1|TRBJ2-1|-
ASSEGGTGGAWNEQF
>TRBV11-2|TRBJ1-2|-
ASSLDATVYGYT
>TRBV7-8|TRBJ1-1|-
ASSFTSARRNTEAF
>TRBV19|TRBJ2-2|-
ASLNREAGELF
>TRBV4-1|TRBJ1-6|-
ASSQEYGQGISPLH
>TRBV5-1|TRBJ1-2|-
ASSLSGPGIYGYT
>TRBV7-9|TRBJ2-3|-
ASSLRGATDTQY
>TRBV10-3|TRBJ2-2|-
AISVSGGYGGELF